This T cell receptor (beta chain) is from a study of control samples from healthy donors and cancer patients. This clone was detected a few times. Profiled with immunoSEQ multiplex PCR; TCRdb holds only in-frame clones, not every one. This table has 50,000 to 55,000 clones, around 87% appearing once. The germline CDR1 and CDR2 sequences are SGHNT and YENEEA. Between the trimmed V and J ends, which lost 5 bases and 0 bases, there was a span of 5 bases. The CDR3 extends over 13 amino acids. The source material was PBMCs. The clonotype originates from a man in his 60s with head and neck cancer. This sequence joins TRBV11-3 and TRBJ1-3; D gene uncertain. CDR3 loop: CASSVPSGNTIYF. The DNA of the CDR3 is TGTGCCAGCAGCGTACCCTCTGGAAACACCATATATTTT.